This TCR beta chain was documented in a study of CD8 T cells in Susac syndrome. Overall study: At the time their blood was drawn, patients with Susac syndrome were either therapy-naive, on corticosteroids (with some of them also receiving intravenous immunoglobulin), or on intravenous immunoglobulin alone.

This clonotype was seen a handful of times. Random hexamers were used to reverse transcribe 0.5 to 1 ug of RNA. TCRdb analysed the immunoSEQ multiplex PCR reads with MiXCR anew, one entry per CDR3 protein. The sample has about 180,000 distinct CDR3 sequences; around 94% are singletons. Germline V gives CDR1 MNHEY, CDR2 SMNVEV (reference sequence). The CDR3 contains 13 residues. Trimming at V came to 3 bases and at J to 4 bases, leaving 1 base not matched to a gene. The chain links TRBV27 to TRBJ1-1; 8 nucleotides agree with TRBD1. Specimen: CD4+ T cells from PBMCs. This clonotype was sampled from a human donor with Susac syndrome. The CDR3 loop reads CASSFTGGTEAFF. The CDR3, as DNA: TGTGCCAGCAGTTTTACAGGGGGCACTGAAGCTTTCTTT.